These 14 T cell receptor beta chains came from one sample sequenced in a study of blood T cell repertoires in COVID-19. Assay: immunoSEQ multiplex PCR; the TCRdb copy retains only in-frame clones and omits some. The sample comprises some 320,000 clones, around nine tenths of which are singletons, and 2.6% rests with the top ten. Sequenced material: PBMCs or T cells enriched from blood (not recorded which). Receptor source: a man aged 55 to 69 who had recovered from COVID-19.

This sequence joins TRBV6-5 and TRBJ2-1; TRBD2 might be the D (5 bases). With 7 bases removed from V and 0 bases from J, the gap between germline ends came to 13 bases. The CDR3 is 15 residues long. The V gene's germline CDR1 is MNHEY and CDR2 SVGAGI. The CDR3 loop reads CASTRGLDSYNEQFF. The CDR3, as DNA: TGTGCCAGCACTCGAGGGCTTGACTCCTACAATGAGCAGTTCTTC.

The V and J genes are TRBV7-9 and TRBJ2-1; 8 nucleotides align to TRBD2. Germline V gene sequence: CDR1 SEHNR, CDR2 FQNEAQ (reference sequence). V was pared by 5 bases and J by 9 bases, with 15 bases of the junction left unmatched. This CDR3 is built from 16 residues. The CDR3 region is CASSPRSGRSVREQFF. The DNA of the CDR3 is TGTGCCAGCAGCCCCCGGAGCGGGAGATCCGTCCGTGAGCAGTTCTTC.

This chain joins TRBV7-9 and TRBJ2-3; the D gene is possibly TRBD1 (5 bases). The CDR3 loop spans 15 amino acids. The germline V and J ends were trimmed by 6 bases and 3 bases, with 16 bases remaining between them. Germline V gene lookup returns CDR1 SEHNR and CDR2 FQNEAQ (reference sequence). The CDR3 sequence: CASSKSQGATDTQYF. The CDR3 region has the DNA TGTGCCAGCAGTAAGTCTCAGGGCGCGACAGATACGCAGTATTTT.

V and J are TRBV9 and TRBJ2-5; TRBD2 is a possible D gene (7 bases). CDR3 length equals 17 residues. Germline assignment: CDR1 SGDLS and CDR2 YYNGEE. Trimming took 0 bases from V and 5 from J, leaving 20 bases between them. In DNA form, the CDR3 reads TGTGCCAGCAGCGTAGCAAGGTGGGGGGGCGCGGAGGAGACCCAGTACTTC. Translated, it gives CASSVARWGGAEETQYF.

The chain combines TRBV12-3 or TRBV12-4 with TRBJ2-1; D uncertain. V was shortened by 6 bases and J by 4 bases, with 4 bases between the two germline ends. CDR3 size: 11 residues. The CDR3 DNA reads TGTGCCAGCAGACTTTACAATGAGCAGTTCTTC. Protein: CASRLYNEQFF.

In DNA, the CDR3 is TGCGCCAGCAGCTTGATGCTAACGGGCTACACCTTC. The encoded protein is CASSLMLTGYTF. The V and J genes are TRBV5-1 and TRBJ1-2; D call uncertain. Germline CDR1 SGHRS, CDR2 YFSETQ. This CDR3 is 12 amino acids long. With 1 base removed from V and 8 bases from J, the gap between germline ends came to 9 bases.

The rearrangement joins TRBV9 to TRBJ1-4; 8 bases fit TRBD1. V gave up 0 bases and J gave up 5 bases; unmatched junction bases: 15. Germline-derived CDR1 and CDR2 are SGDLS and YYNGEE. CDR3 length equals 19 residues. CDR3 nucleotides: TGTGCCAGCAGCGTAGGCCCTAACAGGGGGGTCGGTATAAATGAAAAACTGTTTTTT. It specifies CASSVGPNRGVGINEKLFF.

The gene calls are TRBV7-8 and TRBJ2-7; 7 bases line up with TRBD2. This CDR3 comprises 16 residues. The germline V gene has CDR1 SGHVS and CDR2 FQNEAQ. V lost 5 bases to trimming and J lost 3 bases; unmatched junction nucleotides: 13. CDR3 loop: CASSPAGLAAYYEQYF. In nucleotides, the CDR3 is TGTGCCAGCAGCCCAGCCGGGCTAGCGGCCTACTACGAGCAGTACTTC.

J is TRBJ2-7 and V is TRBV6-4; D gene unclear. Germline V gives CDR1 MRHNA, CDR2 SNTAGT. V gave up 8 bases and J gave up 6 bases, with 20 bases separating them. This CDR3 has 14 amino acids. The CDR3 loop is CASLSSTGFLEQYF. The DNA of the CDR3 is TGTGCCAGCTTAAGTAGTACGGGTTTCCTCGAGCAGTACTTC.

This chain uses TRBV2 with TRBJ1-2; the match to TRBD1 covers 12 bases. From germline, CDR1 is SNHLY and CDR2 FYNNEI. V was pared by 9 bases and J by 4 bases, with 3 bases of the junction left unmatched. This CDR3 is 13 amino acids long. This CDR3 is CASGTGGFYGYTF. The CDR3 nucleotides read TGTGCCAGTGGGACAGGGGGCTTCTATGGCTACACCTTC.

V is TRBV7-9 and J is TRBJ2-1, with 8 positions matching TRBD2. Germline assignment: CDR1 SEHNR and CDR2 FQNEAQ (reference sequence). The CDR3 length is 18 residues. V shed 7 bases, J shed 8 bases, and the junction held 22 bases outside the gene matches. CDR3 coding DNA: TGTGCCAGCATCCAAGCCTTAGGAGCGGGAGAAGCGGTTCATGAGCAGTTCTTC. The encoded protein is CASIQALGAGEAVHEQFF.

The chain is built from TRBV18 and TRBJ1-1, with TRBD1 matching over 7 bases. In germline, CDR1 is KGHSH, CDR2 LQKENI. V was pared by 3 bases and J by 0 bases, with 7 bases of the junction left unmatched. This CDR3 comprises 16 residues. CDR3 coding DNA: TGTGCCAGCTCACCCCGGACAGGTAATATGAACACTGAAGCTTTCTTT. Protein sequence: CASSPRTGNMNTEAFF.

The J gene is TRBJ2-5, the V gene TRBV7-9, with 9 bases lining up with TRBD2. CDR3 length: 18 amino acids. V lost 3 bases, J lost 4 bases, and 15 bases stayed unmatched. Germline CDR1 is SEHNR and CDR2 is FQNEAQ (reference sequence). The DNA of the CDR3 is TGTGCCAGCAGCTTCGGGGGCGTTATAGCGGGAGTTAGAGAGACCCAGTACTTC. Its translation: CASSFGGVIAGVRETQYF.

This clone came up once. The chain recombines TRBV5-1 with TRBJ2-5, with 9 bases matching TRBD2. In germline, CDR1 is SGHRS, CDR2 YFSETQ. The CDR3 loop spans 19 amino acids. V shed 2 bases, J shed 0 bases, and the junction held 14 bases outside the gene matches. Here the CDR3 DNA reads TGCGCCAGCAGCTTACGTTCGGCGGGGGGGCGGACCCACCAAGAGACCCAGTACTTC. Translated: CASSLRSAGGRTHQETQYF. The complete variable domain, with remaining parts taken from reference TRBV5-1 and TRBJ2-5, reads KAGVTQTPRYLIKTRGQQVTLSCSPISGHRSVSWYQQTPGQGLQFLFEYFSETQRNKGNFPGRFSGRQFSNSRSEMNVSTLELGDSALYLCASSLRSAGGRTHQETQYFGPGTRLLVL.